This T cell receptor (beta chain) was sequenced for a study of T-cell memory formation after mild COVID-19. Study overall: Across donors, TCR clusters were largely donor specific. General study results and limits: Cross-reactive memory apparently joined, as some responding clones appeared in pre-infection memory.

With regard to this clonotype: Its specificity is unknown.

From the 5' RACE reads, TCRdb called clonotypes with MiXCR, one entry per CDR3 protein. Found here are 550,000 to 700,000 distinct CDR3 sequences, about a sixth of them singletons; the top ten hold around 12%. CDR3 length: 16 residues. The V gene end was trimmed by 0 bases and the J gene end by 1 base; junction bases not matched to a gene: 1. In germline, CDR1 is SGDLS, CDR2 YYNGEE. The genes are TRBV9 and TRBJ2-1; 10 nucleotides align to TRBD2. The specimen sequenced was PBMCs or a T cell subset sorted from them (not recorded which). The clonotype was recovered from an adult woman who had mild COVID-19 (a few samples of this study predate the infection). Cell type and time point are not known. This chain's CDR3 is CASSVGSGRSYNEQFF. CDR3 sequence (DNA): TGTGCCAGCAGCGTAGGTAGCGGGAGGTCCTACAATGAGCAGTTCTTC.